The 30 T cell receptor beta chains reported below all come from one sample, sequenced in a study of blood T cell repertoires in COVID-19. Assay: immunoSEQ multiplex PCR; the TCRdb copy retains only in-frame clones and omits some. The table lists 90,000 or so clones, 80% to 90% of them singletons. Input material: peripheral blood. The receptors come from an elderly man with active or convalescent COVID-19.

The chain uses TRBV5-1 and TRBJ2-1; D gene uncertain. V lost 0 bases and J 5 bases, leaving 12 bases between the germline ends. The CDR3 is 15 amino acids. The germline gives CDR1 SGHRS, CDR2 YFSETQ. The CDR3 loop reads CASSLDTTSNNEQFF. Written as DNA, the CDR3 is TGCGCCAGCAGCTTGGATACAACAAGTAACAATGAGCAGTTCTTC.

This chain uses TRBV5-1 with TRBJ2-7, with D tentatively TRBD1 (6 bases). Germline CDR1 SGHRS, CDR2 YFSETQ. The CDR3 contains 14 residues. V lost 4 bases and J lost 6, with 17 bases in between. The CDR3 region has the DNA TGCGCCAGCAGCCCTCTGTCTCTACAGGGCGAGCAGTACTTC. This codes for CASSPLSLQGEQYF.

The chain carries TRBV5-1 and TRBJ2-3; D ambiguous. Germline V gene sequence: CDR1 SGHRS, CDR2 YFSETQ. The CDR3 is 14 residues long. V was cut by 0 bases and J by 1 base, with 6 bases left in between. This CDR3 reads CASSLAPGTDTQYF. The CDR3 DNA reads as TGCGCCAGCAGCTTGGCGCCGGGCACAGATACGCAGTATTTT.

This chain connects TRBV6-2 or TRBV6-3 to TRBJ1-5, with 7 nucleotides matching TRBD1. J was trimmed by 2 bases and V by 6 bases; bases with no gene match: 7. CDR3 size: 15 residues. Germline CDR1 and CDR2: MNHEY and SVGEGT. In DNA form, the CDR3 reads TGTGCCAGCAGCATTTACGGACAGGGCAATCAGCCCCAGCATTTT. Translating gives CASSIYGQGNQPQHF.

The chain employs TRBV27 and TRBJ2-1; 10 nucleotides align to TRBD2. The V segment lost 5 bases and the J segment 2 bases; nucleotides outside the gene matches: 6. The CDR3 has 16 amino acids. Germline V gives CDR1 MNHEY, CDR2 SMNVEV (reference sequence). In DNA form, the CDR3 reads TGTGCCAGCAGTCCCTACACTAGCGGGACCTACAATGAGCAGTTCTTC. Translated: CASSPYTSGTYNEQFF.

V gene TRBV9 combines with J gene TRBJ1-3; D perhaps matches TRBD1 (5 bases). V was cut by 0 bases and J by 3 bases, with 7 bases left in between. The CDR3 contains 14 residues. Germline V gene lookup returns CDR1 SGDLS and CDR2 YYNGEE. As DNA, the CDR3 is TGTGCCAGCAGCGTAGAAGGGGTTGGAAACACCATATATTTT. This encodes CASSVEGVGNTIYF.

The chain employs TRBV19 and TRBJ1-4; 9 positions match TRBD1. Germline loops: CDR1 LNHDA, CDR2 SQIVND (reference sequence). V lost 10 bases, J lost 5 bases, and 14 bases stayed unmatched. This CDR3 spans 16 amino acids. The CDR3 DNA is TGTGCCAAAACGAGGGCCCCAGGACAGGGGAATGAAAAACTGTTTTTT. Translation gives CAKTRAPGQGNEKLFF. Full variable domain (remainder filled in from reference TRBV19 and TRBJ1-4): DGGITQSPKYLFRKEGQNVTLSCEQNLNHDAMYWYRQDPGQGLRLIYYSQIVNDFQKGDIAEGYSVSREKKESFPLTVTSAQKNPTAFYLCAKTRAPGQGNEKLFFGSGTQLSVL.

The chain is built from TRBV4-3 and TRBJ2-7; 7 bases are shared with TRBD2. Unmatched junction bases numbered 17, after V lost 0 bases and J lost 3 bases. Germline CDR1 LGHNA, CDR2 YSLEER. This CDR3 contains 19 residues. CDR3 sequence (DNA): TGCGCCAGCAGCCAAGAAGTTGGGACTATCCACCCCCTAAGCTACGAGCAGTACTTC. Its protein product is CASSQEVGTIHPLSYEQYF.

The gene calls are TRBV20-1 and TRBJ1-4; D remains ambiguous. The CDR3 is 11 residues long. The V gene lost 3 bases and the J gene lost 8 bases, with 7 bases spanning the gap. Per germline, CDR1 DFQATT and CDR2 SNEGSKA (reference sequence). The CDR3 region is CSASAREKLFF. The CDR3 DNA is TGCAGTGCTAGCGCTCGGGAAAAACTGTTTTTT.

The genes are TRBV5-4 and TRBJ1-1; maybe TRBD1 (6 bases). V was shortened by 3 bases and J by 6 bases, with 21 bases between the two germline ends. Per germline, CDR1 SGHNT and CDR2 YYREEE (reference sequence). The CDR3 is 16 amino acids. The chain's CDR3 is CASSSREGGLMAEAFF. CDR3 DNA sequence: TGTGCCAGCAGCTCGCGGGAGGGGGGGCTTATGGCTGAAGCTTTCTTT.

V and J are TRBV5-6 and TRBJ1-2; TRBD1 is a possible D gene (6 bases). Germline CDR1 is SGHDT and CDR2 is YYEEEE. The CDR3 length is 14 residues. V was clipped by 4 bases and J by 3 bases, with 13 bases between them. The CDR3, as DNA: TGTGCCAGCAGCCTAAGACAGGAACACTATGGCTACACCTTC. This codes for CASSLRQEHYGYTF.

The rearrangement joins TRBV4-3 to TRBJ2-1; 12 bases map to TRBD2. The germline V gene encodes CDR1 LGHNA and CDR2 YSLEER. The junction had 7 bases not matched to a gene; V was cut back by 4 bases and J by 6 bases. The CDR3 totals 16 residues. The CDR3 here is CASSRNLAGGSNEQFF. In DNA form, the CDR3 reads TGCGCCAGCAGCCGGAATCTAGCGGGAGGGAGCAATGAGCAGTTCTTC.

The chain uses TRBV28 and TRBJ1-1; TRBD1 matches at 10 bases. CDR3 size: 15 residues. V gave up 5 bases and J gave up 2 bases; unmatched junction bases: 5. Germline CDR1 MDHEN, CDR2 SYDVKM. In nucleotides, the CDR3 is TGTGCCAGCAGTCGACAGGGGGCGCGAAACACTGAAGCTTTCTTT. The encoded protein is CASSRQGARNTEAFF. Variable domain in full (rest from reference TRBV28 and TRBJ1-1): DVKVTQSSRYLVKRTGEKVFLECVQDMDHENMFWYRQDPGLGLRLIYFSYDVKMKEKGDIPEGYSVSREKKERFSLILESASTNQTSMYLCASSRQGARNTEAFFGQGTRLTVV.

The chain links TRBV18 to TRBJ2-2, with 15 bases aligning to TRBD2. The germline CDR1 and CDR2 sequences are KGHSH and LQKENI. This CDR3 spans 17 amino acids. The V segment lost 3 bases and the J segment 5 bases; nucleotides outside the gene matches: 4. CDR3 in DNA: TGTGCCAGCTCACCGCCGGGACTAGCGGGAGGAACCGGGGAGCTGTTTTTT. It translates to CASSPPGLAGGTGELFF.

The chain has TRBV19 and TRBJ2-1; 7 nucleotides match TRBD1. Trimming at V came to 6 bases and at J to 0 bases, leaving 11 bases not matched to a gene. This CDR3 is 17 amino acids long. CDR1 is LNHDA and CDR2 is SQIVND in the germline V gene (reference sequence). CDR3 in amino acids: CASRTLRQGGSYNEQFF. CDR3 in DNA: TGTGCCAGTAGAACTCTACGACAGGGTGGCTCCTACAATGAGCAGTTCTTC.

This clone was seen a single time. The J gene is TRBJ2-3, the V gene TRBV25-1; D is undetermined. This CDR3 region has 15 residues. Germline V gene sequence: CDR1 MGHDK, CDR2 SYGVNS. V lost 5 bases and J lost 0, with 12 bases in between. The CDR3 nucleotides read TGTGCCAGCAGTTCTCGGCGGTCTAGCACAGATACGCAGTATTTT. This translates into CASSSRRSSTDTQYF.

Comment on this clone: The sample holds other DNA sequences that translate to the same CDR3. This sequence joins TRBV7-2 and TRBJ1-5; TRBD1 matches at 8 bases. The CDR3 is made up of 14 amino acids. J was trimmed by 6 bases and V by 5 bases; bases with no gene match: 6. Germline V gives CDR1 SGHTA, CDR2 FQGNSA. The CDR3 DNA reads as TGTGCCAGCAGCCCCGGACAGGGCTCTCAGCCCCAGCATTTT. Its translation: CASSPGQGSQPQHF.

This clone has just one count. The chain couples TRBV19 to TRBJ1-1; D is unresolved. Trimming cost V 2 bases and J 1 base, with 8 bases left between them. Germline CDR1 is LNHDA and CDR2 is SQIVND (reference sequence). CDR3 length: 14 residues. The chain's CDR3 is CASSIQRSNTEAFF. DNA of the CDR3: TGTGCCAGTAGTATACAGCGGTCGAACACTGAAGCTTTCTTT.

The CDR3 sequence: CASSNQGYAEAFF. Here the CDR3 DNA reads TGTGCCAGCAGTAATCAGGGTTACGCTGAAGCTTTCTTT. The V gene is TRBV12-3 or TRBV12-4, the J gene TRBJ1-1, with a tentative D call TRBD1 (5 bases). CDR3 size: 13 residues. V dropped 5 bases and J dropped 6 bases, with 13 bases sitting between them.

This clone is a singleton in its sample. The chain uses TRBV6-5 and TRBJ2-7; 9 bases line up with TRBD2. With V trimmed by 2 bases and J by 5 bases, 7 bases remained unmatched. Germline CDR1 and CDR2: MNHEY and SVGAGI. The CDR3 runs 15 residues. CDR3 sequence: CASSYTGLASHEQYF. For the CDR3, the DNA is TGTGCCAGCAGTTACACGGGACTAGCTTCCCACGAGCAGTACTTC.

The rearrangement uses TRBV10-3 and TRBJ1-1, with 8 bases identical to TRBD1. V lost 0 bases and J lost 6; bases outside the gene matches: 6. CDR3 length: 15 residues. Germline V gives CDR1 ENHRY, CDR2 SYGVKD. CDR3 sequence reads: CAISESGRGQAEAFF. The DNA for the CDR3 is TGTGCCATCAGTGAGTCGGGCAGGGGGCAGGCTGAAGCTTTCTTT.

J is TRBJ1-4 and V is TRBV6-5; D ambiguous. The CDR3 runs to 15 residues. Germline V gives CDR1 MNHEY, CDR2 SVGAGI. Trimming took off 5 bases at V and 3 bases at J, with 13 bases between the two ends. CDR3 sequence: CASSRGLAANEKLFF. In nucleotides, the CDR3 is TGTGCCAGCAGTAGAGGGCTAGCAGCTAATGAAAAACTGTTTTTT.

The chain combines TRBV7-2 with TRBJ2-2; 10 bases align to TRBD1. CDR1 SGHTA and CDR2 FQGNSA come from the germline V gene. This CDR3 has 15 residues. The V segment lost 3 bases and the J segment 7 bases; nucleotides outside the gene matches: 5. The CDR3 loop is CASSLRTGGIGELFF. CDR3 in DNA: TGTGCCAGCAGCTTGAGGACAGGGGGGATCGGGGAGCTGTTTTTT.

The chain carries TRBV10-3 and TRBJ2-1; D possibly corresponds to TRBD1 (5 bases). The CDR3 consists of 18 residues. V lost 6 bases and J lost 2, with 23 bases in between. Germline-derived CDR1 and CDR2 are ENHRY and SYGVKD. CDR3 DNA sequence: TGTGCCATCAGCTCCATAATCAACCCAGCAGGGACCTACAATGAGCAGTTCTTC. Protein: CAISSIINPAGTYNEQFF.

V and J are TRBV5-1 and TRBJ2-5; unclear D gene. The V gene lost 2 bases and the J gene lost 2 bases, with 22 bases spanning the gap. Germline CDR1 reads SGHRS; CDR2 reads YFSETQ. The CDR3 runs to 18 residues. The DNA of the CDR3 is TGCGCCAGCAGCTTACCCCTCTCCGGGTCACCTTTACAAGAGACCCAGTACTTC. The encoded protein is CASSLPLSGSPLQETQYF.

This chain links TRBV11-2 with TRBJ2-7; D remains unclear. Per germline, CDR1 SGHAT and CDR2 FQNNGV. V lost 5 bases and J 4 bases, leaving 12 bases between the germline ends. CDR3 length: 13 residues. CDR3 residues: CASSPRPMYEQYF. The CDR3 region has the DNA TGTGCCAGCAGCCCGAGGCCCATGTACGAGCAGTACTTC.

The gene calls are TRBV5-1 and TRBJ2-3; tentative D call: TRBD1 (6 bases). The CDR3 totals 16 residues. CDR1 is SGHRS and CDR2 is YFSETQ in the germline V gene. Between the trimmed V and J ends, which lost 0 bases and 5 bases, there was a span of 16 bases. The chain's CDR3 is CASSLAIQTGGDTQYF. In nucleotides, the CDR3 is TGCGCCAGCAGCTTGGCCATACAGACAGGAGGAGATACGCAGTATTTT.

The V call is TRBV18, the J call TRBJ2-3; TRBD1 matches at 9 bases. Germline V gives CDR1 KGHSH, CDR2 LQKENI. V was pared by 3 bases and J by 1 base, with 5 bases of the junction left unmatched. This CDR3 is 16 amino acids long. The CDR3 here is CASSPRTGEGTDTQYF. CDR3 nucleotide sequence: TGTGCCAGCTCACCCCGGACAGGGGAGGGCACAGATACGCAGTATTTT. Variable domain in full (rest from reference TRBV18 and TRBJ2-3): NAGVMQNPRHLVRRRGQEARLRCSPMKGHSHVYWYRQLPEEGLKFMVYLQKENIIDESGMPKERFSAEFPKEGPSILRIQQVVRGDSAAYFCASSPRTGEGTDTQYFGPGTRLTVL.

The chain recombines TRBV6-5 with TRBJ1-1, with a weak D call TRBD1 (5 bases). Germline V lookup: CDR1 MNHEY, CDR2 SVGAGI. The V and J ends lost 7 bases and 1 base respectively, with 13 bases between them. This CDR3 contains 14 residues. The CDR3 nucleotides read TGTGCCAGCATTCAGGGATACGGGAACACTGAAGCTTTCTTT. Its translation is CASIQGYGNTEAFF.

The chain carries TRBV4-1 and TRBJ2-1, with 11 bases fitting TRBD2. V was pared by 3 bases and J by 2 bases, with 0 bases of the junction left unmatched. CDR3 length: 15 amino acids. CDR1 is MGHRA and CDR2 is YSYEKL in the germline V gene. CDR3 DNA sequence: TGCGCCAGCAGCCAGGGACTAGCGGCCTACAATGAGCAGTTCTTC. Translating it yields CASSQGLAAYNEQFF.